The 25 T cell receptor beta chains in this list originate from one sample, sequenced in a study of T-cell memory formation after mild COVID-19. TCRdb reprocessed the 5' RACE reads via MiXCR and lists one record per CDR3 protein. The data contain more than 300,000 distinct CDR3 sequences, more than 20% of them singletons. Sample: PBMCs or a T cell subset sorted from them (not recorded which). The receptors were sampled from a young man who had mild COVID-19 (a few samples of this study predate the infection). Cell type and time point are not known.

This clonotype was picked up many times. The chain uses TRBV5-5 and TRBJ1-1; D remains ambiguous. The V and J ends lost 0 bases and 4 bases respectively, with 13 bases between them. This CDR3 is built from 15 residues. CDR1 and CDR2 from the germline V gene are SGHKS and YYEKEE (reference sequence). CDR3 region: CASSLASGSGTEAFF. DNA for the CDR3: TGTGCCAGCAGCTTGGCCTCTGGGTCGGGCACTGAAGCTTTCTTT.

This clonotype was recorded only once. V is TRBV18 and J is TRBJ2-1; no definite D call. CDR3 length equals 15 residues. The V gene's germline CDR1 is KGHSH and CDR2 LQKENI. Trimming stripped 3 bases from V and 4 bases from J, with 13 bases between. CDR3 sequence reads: CASSPIRQAYNEQFF. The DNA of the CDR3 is TGTGCCAGCTCACCTATTCGGCAGGCGTACAATGAGCAGTTCTTC.

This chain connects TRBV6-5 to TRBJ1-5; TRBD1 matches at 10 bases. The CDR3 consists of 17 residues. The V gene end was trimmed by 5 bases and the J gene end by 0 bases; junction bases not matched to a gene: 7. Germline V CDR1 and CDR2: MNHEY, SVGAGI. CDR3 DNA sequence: TGTGCCAGCAGTCGGACAGGGGGGTACGATAGCAATCAGCCCCAGCATTTT. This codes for CASSRTGGYDSNQPQHF.

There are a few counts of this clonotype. CDR3 sequence (DNA): TGTGCCAGCAGTGAAATAAGTACTAGCAATCAGCCCCAGCATTTT. It codes for CASSEISTSNQPQHF. The rearrangement links TRBV2 to TRBJ1-5; D is unclear. The CDR3 runs to 15 residues. V was pared by 2 bases and J by 0 bases, with 8 bases between. Germline V CDR1 and CDR2: SNHLY, FYNNEI.

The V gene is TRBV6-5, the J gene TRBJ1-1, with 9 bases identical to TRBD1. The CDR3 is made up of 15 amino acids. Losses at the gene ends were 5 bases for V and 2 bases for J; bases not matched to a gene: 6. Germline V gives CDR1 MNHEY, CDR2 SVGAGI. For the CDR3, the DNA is TGTGCCAGCAGTGCCCCGACAGGGGGTAACACTGAAGCTTTCTTT. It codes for CASSAPTGGNTEAFF.

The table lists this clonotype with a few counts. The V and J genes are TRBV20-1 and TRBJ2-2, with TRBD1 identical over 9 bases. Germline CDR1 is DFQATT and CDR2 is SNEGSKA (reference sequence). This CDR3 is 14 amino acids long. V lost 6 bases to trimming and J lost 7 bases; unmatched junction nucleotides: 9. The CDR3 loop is CSASTGGGNGELFF. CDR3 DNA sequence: TGCAGTGCAAGCACAGGGGGCGGGAACGGGGAGCTGTTTTTT.

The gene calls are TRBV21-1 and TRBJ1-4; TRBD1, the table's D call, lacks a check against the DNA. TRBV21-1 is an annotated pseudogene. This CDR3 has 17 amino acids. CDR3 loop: CASSKAPQGRVYEKLFF. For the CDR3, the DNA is TGTGCCAGCAGCAAAGCGCCACAGGGACGGGTTTATGAAAAACTGTTTTTT.

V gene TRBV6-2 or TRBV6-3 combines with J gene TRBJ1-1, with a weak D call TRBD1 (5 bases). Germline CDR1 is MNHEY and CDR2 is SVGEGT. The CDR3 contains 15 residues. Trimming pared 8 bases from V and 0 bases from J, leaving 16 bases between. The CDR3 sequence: CASHGGETVNTEAFF. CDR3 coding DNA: TGTGCCAGCCATGGGGGGGAGACGGTGAACACTGAAGCTTTCTTT.

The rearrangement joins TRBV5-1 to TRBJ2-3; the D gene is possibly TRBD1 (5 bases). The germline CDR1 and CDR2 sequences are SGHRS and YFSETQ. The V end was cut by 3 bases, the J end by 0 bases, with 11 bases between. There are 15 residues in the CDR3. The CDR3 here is CASSSGLRSTDTQYF. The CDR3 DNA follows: TGCGCCAGCAGCTCAGGGCTACGTAGCACAGATACGCAGTATTTT.

This CDR3 reads CSAREGDKGEKLFF. Here the CDR3 DNA reads TGCAGTGCTAGAGAAGGGGACAAAGGTGAAAAACTGTTTTTT. The chain is built from TRBV20-1 and TRBJ1-4; tentatively, D is TRBD1 (6 bases). CDR1 DFQATT and CDR2 SNEGSKA come from the germline V gene (reference sequence). The CDR3 is 14 residues long. The V end lost 0 bases, the J end lost 7 bases, and 12 bases lay between the germline ends.

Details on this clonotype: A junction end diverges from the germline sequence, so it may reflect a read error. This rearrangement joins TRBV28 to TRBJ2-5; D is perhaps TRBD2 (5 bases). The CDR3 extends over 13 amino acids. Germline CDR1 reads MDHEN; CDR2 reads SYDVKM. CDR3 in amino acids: CASAHSGAETQYF. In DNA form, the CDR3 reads TGTGCCAGCGCACACAGCGGCGCGGAGACCCAGTATTTC.

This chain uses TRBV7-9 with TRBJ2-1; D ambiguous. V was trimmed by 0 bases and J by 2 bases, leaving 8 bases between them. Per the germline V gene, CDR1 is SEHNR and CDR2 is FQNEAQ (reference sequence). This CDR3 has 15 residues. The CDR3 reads CASSLATLTYNEQFF. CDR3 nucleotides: TGTGCCAGCAGCTTAGCGACTCTCACCTACAATGAGCAGTTCTTC.

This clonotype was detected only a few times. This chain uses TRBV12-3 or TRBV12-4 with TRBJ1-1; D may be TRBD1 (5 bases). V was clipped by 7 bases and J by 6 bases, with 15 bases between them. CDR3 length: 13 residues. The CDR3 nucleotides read TGTGCCAGCACCCTCGCGGGGGGACCTGAAGCTTTCTTT. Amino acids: CASTLAGGPEAFF.

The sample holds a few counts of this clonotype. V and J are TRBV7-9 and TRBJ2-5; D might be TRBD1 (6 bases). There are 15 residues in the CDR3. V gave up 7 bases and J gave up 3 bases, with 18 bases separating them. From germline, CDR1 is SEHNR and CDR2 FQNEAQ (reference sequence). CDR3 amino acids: CASTWGQTAEETQYF. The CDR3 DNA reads TGTGCCAGCACCTGGGGGCAGACGGCTGAAGAGACCCAGTACTTC. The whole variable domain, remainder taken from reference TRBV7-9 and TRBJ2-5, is DTGVSQNPRHKITKRGQNVTFRCDPISEHNRLYWYRQTLGQGPEFLTYFQNEAQLEKSRLLSDRFSAERPKGSFSTLEIQRTEQGDSAMYLCASTWGQTAEETQYFGPGTRLLVL.

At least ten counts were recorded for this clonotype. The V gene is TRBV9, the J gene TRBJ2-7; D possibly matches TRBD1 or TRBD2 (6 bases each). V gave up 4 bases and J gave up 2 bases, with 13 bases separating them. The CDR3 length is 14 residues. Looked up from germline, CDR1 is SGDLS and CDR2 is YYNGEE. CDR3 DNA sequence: TGTGCCAGCAGCCTCGGAGGGGGTACCTACGAGCAGTACTTC. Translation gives CASSLGGGTYEQYF.

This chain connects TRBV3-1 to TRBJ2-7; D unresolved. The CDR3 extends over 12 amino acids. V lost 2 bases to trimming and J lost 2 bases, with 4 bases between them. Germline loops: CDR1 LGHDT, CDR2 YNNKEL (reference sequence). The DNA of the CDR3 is TGTGCCAGCAGCCAACATACCTACGAGCAGTACTTC. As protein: CASSQHTYEQYF.

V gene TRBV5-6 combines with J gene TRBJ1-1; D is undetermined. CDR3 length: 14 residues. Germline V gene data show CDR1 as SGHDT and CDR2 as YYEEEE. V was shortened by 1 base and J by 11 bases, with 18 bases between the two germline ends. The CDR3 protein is CASSLMGSWQRAFF. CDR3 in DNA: TGTGCCAGCAGCTTGATGGGTTCGTGGCAGAGGGCTTTCTTT.

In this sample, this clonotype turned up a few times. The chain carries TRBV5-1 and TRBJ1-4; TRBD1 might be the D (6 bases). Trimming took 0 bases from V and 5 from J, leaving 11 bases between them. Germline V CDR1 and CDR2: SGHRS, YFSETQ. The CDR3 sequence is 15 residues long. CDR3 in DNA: TGCGCCAGCAGCTTGGACAGGGCCGTCAATGAAAAACTGTTTTTT. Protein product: CASSLDRAVNEKLFF.

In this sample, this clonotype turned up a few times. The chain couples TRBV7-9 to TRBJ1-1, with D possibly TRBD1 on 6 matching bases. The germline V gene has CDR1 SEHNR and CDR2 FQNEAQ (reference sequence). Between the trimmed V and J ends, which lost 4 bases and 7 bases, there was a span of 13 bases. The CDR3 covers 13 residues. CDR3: CASSSGAKNEAFF. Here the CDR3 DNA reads TGTGCCAGCAGCTCAGGGGCAAAGAATGAAGCTTTCTTT. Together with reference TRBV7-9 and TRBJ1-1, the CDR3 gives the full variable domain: DTGVSQNPRHKITKRGQNVTFRCDPISEHNRLYWYRQTLGQGPEFLTYFQNEAQLEKSRLLSDRFSAERPKGSFSTLEIQRTEQGDSAMYLCASSSGAKNEAFFGQGTRLTVV.

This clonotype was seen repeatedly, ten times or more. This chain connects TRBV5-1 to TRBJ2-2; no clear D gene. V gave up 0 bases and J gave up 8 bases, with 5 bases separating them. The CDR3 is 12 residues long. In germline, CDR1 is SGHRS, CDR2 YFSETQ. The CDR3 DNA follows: TGCGCCAGCAGCTTGGAATGGGGGGAGCTGTTTTTT. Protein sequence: CASSLEWGELFF.

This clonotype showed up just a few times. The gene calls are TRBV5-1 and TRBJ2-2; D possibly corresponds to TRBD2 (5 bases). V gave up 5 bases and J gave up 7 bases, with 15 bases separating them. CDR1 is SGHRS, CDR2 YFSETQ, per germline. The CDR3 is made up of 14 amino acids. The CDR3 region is CASRHPLAGGELFF. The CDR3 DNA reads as TGCGCCAGCAGGCATCCCCTAGCCGGCGGGGAGCTGTTTTTT.

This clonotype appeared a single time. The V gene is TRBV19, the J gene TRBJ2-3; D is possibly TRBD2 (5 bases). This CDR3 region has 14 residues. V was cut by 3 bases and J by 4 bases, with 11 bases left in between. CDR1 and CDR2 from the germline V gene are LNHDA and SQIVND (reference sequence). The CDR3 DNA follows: TGTGCCAGTAGTATGGTAGGCGGGTCAGATACGCAGTATTTT. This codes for CASSMVGGSDTQYF.

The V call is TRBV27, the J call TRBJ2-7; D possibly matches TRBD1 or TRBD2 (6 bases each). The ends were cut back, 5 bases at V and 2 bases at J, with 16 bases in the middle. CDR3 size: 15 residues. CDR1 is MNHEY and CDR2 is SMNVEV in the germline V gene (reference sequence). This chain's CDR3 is CASSPPEGGPYEQYF. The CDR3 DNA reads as TGTGCCAGCAGTCCCCCCGAGGGGGGCCCCTACGAGCAGTACTTC.

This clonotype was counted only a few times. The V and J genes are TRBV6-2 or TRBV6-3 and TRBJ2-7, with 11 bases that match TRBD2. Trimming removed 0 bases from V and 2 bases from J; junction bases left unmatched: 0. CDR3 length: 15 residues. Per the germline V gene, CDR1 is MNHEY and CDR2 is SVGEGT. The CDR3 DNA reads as TGTGCCAGCAGTTACTCGACTAGCGGGGCCTACGAGCAGTACTTC. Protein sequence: CASSYSTSGAYEQYF.

CDR3 amino acids: CASREAGGGETQYF. The CDR3 DNA reads as TGTGCCAGTCGAGAAGCGGGAGGGGGGGAGACCCAGTACTTC. V and J are TRBV7-2 and TRBJ2-5; TRBD2 matches at 10 bases. This CDR3 is 14 amino acids long. Germline lookup yields CDR1 SGHTA and CDR2 FQGNSA. Germline trimming cut 9 bases from V and 5 bases from J; bases unmatched to any gene: 9.